Presented here are 21 T cell receptor beta chains from one specimen sequenced in a study of blood T cell repertoires in COVID-19. Profiling relied on immunoSEQ multiplex PCR, and the TCRdb table lists in-frame clones only, not all of them. The table has 170,000 or so clones, approximately 86% seen once. Material: peripheral blood. Receptors originate from a man aged 45-65 years with active or convalescent COVID-19.

This chain connects TRBV4-2 to TRBJ1-1; D ambiguous. Germline V gene sequence: CDR1 LGHNA, CDR2 YNFKEQ. The CDR3 is made up of 14 amino acids. V lost 0 bases, J lost 1 base, and 6 bases lay in between. CDR3 region: CASSQDSENTEAFF. The CDR3 region has the DNA TGTGCCAGCAGCCAAGACAGCGAGAACACTGAAGCTTTCTTT.

The CDR3 loop is CASSQVGSPDFDQYF. The CDR3 nucleotides read TGCGCCAGCAGCCAAGTTGGCAGCCCCGACTTCGACCAGTACTTC. J is TRBJ2-7 and V is TRBV4-1; D is undetermined. Deletions cut 1 base from V and 10 bases from J, with 20 bases between. The CDR3 is 15 residues long. Looked up from germline, CDR1 is MGHRA and CDR2 is YSYEKL.

The V call is TRBV19, the J call TRBJ2-7, with 7 bases lining up with TRBD1. The germline CDR1 and CDR2 sequences are LNHDA and SQIVND (reference sequence). The ends lost 4 bases at V and 2 bases at J; junction bases unmatched: 5. CDR3 length equals 14 residues. The DNA of the CDR3 is TGTGCCAGTAGTACGGGACAGCTAGCCTACGAGCAGTACTTC. Protein: CASSTGQLAYEQYF. The full variable domain, completed using reference TRBV19 and TRBJ2-7, is DGGITQSPKYLFRKEGQNVTLSCEQNLNHDAMYWYRQDPGQGLRLIYYSQIVNDFQKGDIAEGYSVSREKKESFPLTVTSAQKNPTAFYLCASSTGQLAYEQYFGPGTRLTVT.

The V gene is TRBV29-1, the J gene TRBJ2-5; 7 bases are a match to TRBD2. CDR3 length equals 12 residues. J gave up 4 bases and V 6 bases, and 5 bases lay outside the gene matches. Germline CDR1 is SQVTM and CDR2 is ANQGSEA. The CDR3 coding sequence is TGCAGCGTAGGGGAGCGGGGAGAGACCCAGTACTTC. Amino acids: CSVGERGETQYF.

V usage is TRBV4-1 and J usage is TRBJ1-5, with TRBD1 as a possible D gene (6 bases). Looked up from germline, CDR1 is MGHRA and CDR2 is YSYEKL. V lost 8 bases, J lost 3 bases, and 29 bases lay in between. The length of the CDR3 is 19 residues. The CDR3 region has the DNA TGCGCCAGCTCAGAGCGAGACATCAGGGGCAGGGCGGACAATCAGCCCCAGCATTTT. It codes for CASSERDIRGRADNQPQHF.

The chain recombines TRBV20-1 with TRBJ2-1; D is undetermined. Trimming removed 6 bases from V and 8 bases from J, with 11 bases in between. This CDR3 spans 11 amino acids. Germline V gene data show CDR1 as DFQATT and CDR2 as SNEGSKA (reference sequence). The CDR3 coding sequence is TGCAGTGCCCTATGGCGGTATGAGCAGTTCTTC. Its protein is CSALWRYEQFF.

The V call is TRBV18, the J call TRBJ2-2, with 10 bases identical to TRBD2. This CDR3 has 19 amino acids. The germline CDR1 and CDR2 sequences are KGHSH and LQKENI. With V trimmed by 6 bases and J by 1 base, 14 bases remained unmatched. The CDR3 reads CASSQLAPGTSENTGELFF. In nucleotides, the CDR3 is TGTGCCAGCTCCCAACTCGCCCCCGGGACTAGCGAGAACACCGGGGAGCTGTTTTTT.

The chain has TRBV12-3 or TRBV12-4 and TRBJ1-2; perhaps TRBD1 as D (5 bases). This CDR3 has 13 amino acids. The germline V and J ends were trimmed by 5 bases and 4 bases, with 11 bases remaining between them. The CDR3 region is CASSDTGFYGYTF. The CDR3 region has the DNA TGTGCCAGCAGTGATACAGGATTCTATGGCTACACCTTC.

The rearrangement joins TRBV7-9 to TRBJ1-1; the D gene is possibly TRBD1 (5 bases). CDR1 SEHNR and CDR2 FQNEAQ come from the germline V gene (reference sequence). CDR3 length: 14 amino acids. V lost 0 bases and J lost 6, with 11 bases in between. CDR3: CASSLAGGKAEAFF. CDR3 sequence (DNA): TGTGCCAGCAGCTTAGCTGGGGGGAAGGCTGAAGCTTTCTTT.

Here the CDR3 DNA reads TGCGCCAGCATATCTAGCGGGATCTTCTTTACTATCGATGAGCAGTTCTTC. It yields the protein CASISSGIFFTIDEQFF. The chain employs TRBV10-2 and TRBJ2-1; 9 nucleotides agree with TRBD2. The CDR3 sequence is 17 residues long. Germline values: CDR1 WSHSY, CDR2 SAAADI. V dropped 7 bases and J dropped 8; count of bases not matched to a gene: 18.

The rearrangement links TRBV9 to TRBJ1-2; D remains unclear. This CDR3 spans 13 amino acids. Germline V gene lookup returns CDR1 SGDLS and CDR2 YYNGEE. Trimming removed 0 bases from V and 7 bases from J, with 10 bases in between. CDR3 amino acids: CASSVGQVAGYTF. CDR3 nucleotides: TGTGCCAGCAGCGTAGGGCAGGTCGCTGGCTACACCTTC.

DNA of the CDR3: TGTGCCAGCAGCCAAATAAGTTACTTCTCTGGAAACACCATATATTTT. This translates into CASSQISYFSGNTIYF. The chain uses TRBV4-2 and TRBJ1-3; no clear D gene. The CDR3 runs 16 residues. Germline loops: CDR1 LGHNA, CDR2 YNFKEQ. V lost 2 bases and J 0 bases, leaving 11 bases between the germline ends.

The chain combines TRBV27 with TRBJ1-3; 7 nucleotides align to TRBD1. Trimming at V came to 2 bases and at J to 2 bases, leaving 3 bases not matched to a gene. The germline V gene encodes CDR1 MNHEY and CDR2 SMNVEV (reference sequence). The CDR3 has 15 amino acids. CDR3 bases: TGTGCCAGCAGTTTAACAGGGGTGGCTGGAAACACCATATATTTT. It codes for CASSLTGVAGNTIYF.

V is TRBV4-3 and J is TRBJ2-2, with D unresolved. CDR1 is LGHNA and CDR2 is YSLEER in the germline V gene. This CDR3 comprises 14 residues. V was cut by 1 base and J by 4 bases, with 7 bases left in between. The CDR3 is CASSQVQATGELFF. In DNA form, the CDR3 reads TGCGCCAGCAGCCAAGTCCAGGCCACCGGGGAGCTGTTTTTT.

The chain combines TRBV19 with TRBJ2-2; the match to TRBD2 covers 7 bases. The CDR3 sequence is 16 residues long. Unmatched junction bases numbered 10, after V lost 4 bases and J lost 5 bases. Per the germline V gene, CDR1 is LNHDA and CDR2 is SQIVND (reference sequence). The CDR3 spells CASSTSGVVKTGELFF. CDR3 bases: TGTGCCAGTAGTACGAGCGGGGTAGTAAAAACCGGGGAGCTGTTTTTT.

The chain has TRBV6-4 and TRBJ1-2; 8 bases match TRBD1. The CDR3 spans 13 residues. Per germline, CDR1 MRHNA and CDR2 SNTAGT. With V trimmed by 6 bases and J by 4 bases, 4 bases remained unmatched. The CDR3 sequence is CASSGGTGYGYTF. CDR3 coding DNA: TGTGCCAGCAGCGGCGGGACAGGCTATGGCTACACCTTC.

The chain links TRBV2 to TRBJ2-3, with TRBD2 matching 8 bases. Germline values: CDR1 SNHLY, CDR2 FYNNEI. This CDR3 contains 16 residues. The V segment lost 6 bases and the J segment 2 bases; nucleotides outside the gene matches: 10. The CDR3 DNA reads as TGTGCCAGCAGCGGGGGGGGCCCTGCTACCACAGATACGCAGTATTTT. This codes for CASSGGGPATTDTQYF.

The gene calls are TRBV14 and TRBJ1-2; D may be TRBD1 (5 bases). V dropped 4 bases and J dropped 0 bases, with 9 bases sitting between them. CDR1 SGHDN and CDR2 FVKESK come from the germline V gene. This CDR3 comprises 14 residues. The CDR3 reads CASSRTRSNYGYTF. CDR3 bases: TGTGCCAGCAGCCGGACACGTTCTAACTATGGCTACACCTTC.

The rearrangement uses TRBV4-1 and TRBJ2-2; 13 positions match TRBD2. The germline V gene has CDR1 MGHRA and CDR2 YSYEKL. The CDR3 has 18 residues. The V segment lost 2 bases and the J segment 4 bases; nucleotides outside the gene matches: 7. As DNA, the CDR3 is TGCGCCAGCAGCCAAAGTGGACTAGCGGGGGTAGGCACCGGGGAGCTGTTTTTT. It encodes CASSQSGLAGVGTGELFF.

V gene TRBV6-5 combines with J gene TRBJ1-2, with 8 bases aligning to TRBD1. V was clipped by 2 bases and J by 7 bases; unmatched bases: 3. From germline, CDR1 is MNHEY and CDR2 SVGAGI. This CDR3 comprises 13 residues. This CDR3 reads CASSYQGAVGYTF. In DNA form, the CDR3 reads TGTGCCAGCAGTTACCAGGGGGCGGTTGGCTACACCTTC.

The CDR3 DNA follows: TGTGCCAGCAGCAAAGACTCCGGAGCAAACACCGGGGAGCTGTTTTTT. It specifies CASSKDSGANTGELFF. The V call is TRBV21-1, the J call TRBJ2-2; the DNA was not used to check the table's D call, TRBD2. TRBV21-1 has pseudogene status. There are 16 residues in the CDR3.